Presented here are 20 T cell receptor beta chains from one specimen sequenced in a study of beta chain features in type 1 diabetes. The entirety of the isolated RNA underwent reverse transcription, so expressed TCRB transcripts were sequenced. Measured with immunoSEQ multiplex PCR; TCRdb has only the in-frame clones, and not every one. The repertoire includes under 800,000 clones, 15% to 18% of them detected once, and under 0.095% sits in the top ten. The sample consisted of naive CD4+ T cells from blood. All receptors derive from a man aged 18 to 29 in good health.

This sequence joins TRBV7-2 and TRBJ2-7; perhaps TRBD2 as D (6 bases). CDR1 SGHTA and CDR2 FQGNSA come from the germline V gene. CDR3 size: 16 residues. The V gene lost 6 bases and the J gene lost 0 bases, with 18 bases spanning the gap. The CDR3 region is CASRPSLLAHSYEQYF. CDR3 nucleotides: TGTGCCAGCAGGCCCAGCCTCCTAGCGCACTCCTACGAGCAGTACTTC.

This clone was observed a handful of times. V gene TRBV7-2 combines with J gene TRBJ1-2; D is unresolved. Trimming pared 6 bases from V and 5 bases from J, leaving 13 bases between. Germline V gene sequence: CDR1 SGHTA, CDR2 FQGNSA. The CDR3 has 13 amino acids. This CDR3 is CASRDSPAYGYTF. The DNA for the CDR3 is TGTGCCAGCAGAGATAGCCCCGCGTATGGCTACACCTTC. Full variable domain (outside the CDR3, taken from reference TRBV7-2 and TRBJ1-2): GAGVSQSPSNKVTEKGKDVELRCDPISGHTALYWYRQSLGQGLEFLIYFQGNSAPDKSGLPSDRFSAERTGGSVSTLTIQRTQQEDSAVYLCASRDSPAYGYTFGSGTRLTVV.

The chain employs TRBV5-1 and TRBJ1-2; D is unclear. V lost 5 bases and J lost 4, with 9 bases in between. CDR3 length: 12 residues. Germline values: CDR1 SGHRS, CDR2 YFSETQ. The CDR3 nucleotides are TGCGCCAGCAGAAACAGCCCCTATGGCTACACCTTC. This translates into CASRNSPYGYTF.

This clone turned up a few times. V usage is TRBV7-3 and J usage is TRBJ2-7; 11 bases fit TRBD2. Germline V CDR1 and CDR2: SGHTA, FQGTGA. The CDR3 contains 15 residues. J gave up 2 bases and V 4 bases, and 4 bases lay outside the gene matches. CDR3 coding DNA: TGTGCCAGCAGCTCGGGACTAGCGGTCCCCTACGAGCAGTACTTC. Its translation is CASSSGLAVPYEQYF.

This CDR3 reads CASSLGGLAGTDTQYF. As DNA, the CDR3 is TGTGCCAGCAGCTTGGGGGGACTAGCGGGCACAGATACGCAGTATTTT. This chain links TRBV7-9 with TRBJ2-3; TRBD2 matches at 11 bases. CDR1 is SEHNR and CDR2 is FQNEAQ in the germline V gene (reference sequence). The CDR3 is made up of 16 amino acids. J was trimmed by 1 base and V by 3 bases; bases with no gene match: 3.

The gene calls are TRBV25-1 and TRBJ1-6; D ambiguous. CDR3 size: 11 residues. Germline lookup yields CDR1 MGHDK and CDR2 SYGVNS. The CDR3 DNA reads as TGTGCAGTGCGCAGTTCATTCACCCTCCACTTT. Protein product: CAVRSSFTLHF.

This clone has only a few counts. The V gene is TRBV11-2, the J gene TRBJ2-7; D perhaps matches TRBD2 (6 bases). CDR1 SGHAT and CDR2 FQNNGV come from the germline V gene. The germline V and J ends were trimmed by 5 bases and 6 bases, with 11 bases remaining between them. The CDR3 covers 12 residues. CDR3 coding DNA: TGTGCCAGCAGCGTCTTGGGGGGCGAGCAGTACTTC. This translates into CASSVLGGEQYF.

V and J are TRBV29-1 and TRBJ1-1; TRBD1 agrees at 7 bases. CDR1 and CDR2 (germline): SQVTM, ANQGSEA. The V segment lost 5 bases and the J segment 0 bases; nucleotides outside the gene matches: 6. This CDR3 has 14 amino acids. This CDR3 reads CSVTSGTVNTEAFF. CDR3 coding DNA: TGCAGCGTTACTTCCGGGACAGTGAACACTGAAGCTTTCTTT.

A few counts support this clone. The chain uses TRBV27 and TRBJ1-5; D call uncertain. Germline-derived CDR1 and CDR2 are MNHEY and SMNVEV (reference sequence). The CDR3 totals 14 residues. Trimming stripped 1 base from V and 3 bases from J, with 7 bases between. CDR3 protein: CASSLYGPNQPQHF. The CDR3 DNA follows: TGTGCCAGCAGTTTATACGGGCCCAATCAGCCCCAGCATTTT.

This clone occurred a few times. The J gene is TRBJ1-1, the V gene TRBV29-1; TRBD1 aligns across 8 bases. Trimming took 7 bases from V and 4 from J; bases not matched to a gene: 5. Germline CDR1 and CDR2: SQVTM and ANQGSEA. The CDR3 totals 12 residues. CDR3 DNA: TGCAGCGCCCACAGGGGGGGCACTGAAGCTTTCTTT. Its translation is CSAHRGGTEAFF.

The CDR3 here is CASSEPDRQKTQYF. The CDR3 coding sequence is TGCGCCAGCAGTGAGCCCGACAGGCAAAAGACCCAGTACTTC. The V gene is TRBV10-2, the J gene TRBJ2-5; D possibly corresponds to TRBD1 (6 bases). The germline V gene encodes CDR1 WSHSY and CDR2 SAAADI. Trimming took off 2 bases at V and 6 bases at J, with 13 bases between the two ends. This CDR3 has 14 residues.

J is TRBJ2-1 and V is TRBV10-3; no clear D gene. Germline CDR1 is ENHRY and CDR2 is SYGVKD. V gave up 11 bases and J gave up 1 base, with 12 bases separating them. This CDR3 comprises 13 residues. CDR3 bases: TGTGCCGTTACTCCGACATCCTACAATGAGCAGTTCTTC. It is translated as CAVTPTSYNEQFF.

This chain joins TRBV10-3 and TRBJ2-3, with 8 bases matching TRBD1. This CDR3 spans 14 amino acids. Germline V gene data show CDR1 as ENHRY and CDR2 as SYGVKD. Losses at the gene ends were 10 bases for V and 3 bases for J; bases not matched to a gene: 9. In nucleotides, the CDR3 is TGTGCCACTAAGACAGGGGCTGGGACAGATACGCAGTATTTT. Its protein product is CATKTGAGTDTQYF.

This clone appeared a few times. J is TRBJ1-1 and V is TRBV7-2; a weak D match, TRBD1 (6 bases). Trimming shortened V by 4 bases and J by 6 bases, and 12 bases separated the two germline ends. The CDR3 is made up of 13 amino acids. CDR1 SGHTA and CDR2 FQGNSA come from the germline V gene. The CDR3 nucleotides are TGTGCCAGCAGCTCGCAGGGGCCGGCTGAAGCTTTCTTT. Its translation is CASSSQGPAEAFF. Combining the CDR3 with reference TRBV7-2 and TRBJ1-1 gives the whole variable domain GAGVSQSPSNKVTEKGKDVELRCDPISGHTALYWYRQSLGQGLEFLIYFQGNSAPDKSGLPSDRFSAERTGGSVSTLTIQRTQQEDSAVYLCASSSQGPAEAFFGQGTRLTVV.

Only a few counts were recorded for this clone. One junction end does not reproduce the germline sequence, and a read error may be involved. CDR3 loop: CASRQGDRGSTDTQYF. The CDR3 nucleotides are TGCGCCAGCAGACAAGGCGACAGAGGAAGCACAGATACGCAGTATTTT. V gene TRBV4-3 combines with J gene TRBJ2-3, with D perhaps matching TRBD1 (5 bases). CDR3 length: 16 residues. CDR1 and CDR2 from the germline V gene are LGHNA and YSLEER.

The chain employs TRBV10-3 and TRBJ1-5; TRBD1 is a possible D gene (5 bases). This CDR3 is built from 15 residues. V was pared by 6 bases and J by 0 bases, with 12 bases between. The germline CDR1 and CDR2 sequences are ENHRY and SYGVKD. As DNA, the CDR3 is TGTGCCATCAGCCCAACAGGATATAGCAATCAGCCCCAGCATTTT. Translated: CAISPTGYSNQPQHF.

The gene calls are TRBV5-1 and TRBJ2-5, with 7 bases aligning to TRBD1. V dropped 2 bases and J dropped 1; count of bases not matched to a gene: 2. This CDR3 comprises 14 residues. In germline, CDR1 is SGHRS, CDR2 YFSETQ. CDR3 sequence reads: CASSFGTVQETQYF. CDR3 sequence (DNA): TGCGCCAGCAGCTTCGGGACAGTCCAAGAGACCCAGTACTTC. The entire variable domain, with the rest obtained from reference TRBV5-1 and TRBJ2-5, is as follows: KAGVTQTPRYLIKTRGQQVTLSCSPISGHRSVSWYQQTPGQGLQFLFEYFSETQRNKGNFPGRFSGRQFSNSRSEMNVSTLELGDSALYLCASSFGTVQETQYFGPGTRLLVL.

This sequence joins TRBV19 and TRBJ2-5, with D maybe TRBD1 (6 bases). This CDR3 contains 11 residues. Germline CDR1 LNHDA, CDR2 SQIVND (reference sequence). Trimming cost V 8 bases and J 5 bases, with 9 bases left between them. CDR3 sequence: CASGDRETQYF. CDR3 nucleotide sequence: TGTGCCAGTGGAGACAGGGAGACCCAGTACTTC.

This clone occurred a few times. The chain uses TRBV18 and TRBJ1-2; 8 nucleotides match TRBD1. The CDR3 totals 16 residues. Germline-derived CDR1 and CDR2 are KGHSH and LQKENI. V lost 6 bases and J lost 3; bases outside the gene matches: 12. CDR3 region: CASSPDRASGYYGYTF. The CDR3 DNA follows: TGTGCCAGCTCGCCGGACAGGGCCTCAGGATACTATGGCTACACCTTC.

This clone came up a few times. The J gene is TRBJ2-1, the V gene TRBV5-4; 11 bases fit TRBD2. Germline V CDR1 and CDR2: SGHNT, YYREEE (reference sequence). This CDR3 is 14 amino acids long. Trimming removed 9 bases from V and 7 bases from J; junction bases left unmatched: 9. The CDR3 bases are TGTGCCACCTTAGCGGGAGGGCCCGGGAATGAGCAGTTCTTC. Translation: CATLAGGPGNEQFF.